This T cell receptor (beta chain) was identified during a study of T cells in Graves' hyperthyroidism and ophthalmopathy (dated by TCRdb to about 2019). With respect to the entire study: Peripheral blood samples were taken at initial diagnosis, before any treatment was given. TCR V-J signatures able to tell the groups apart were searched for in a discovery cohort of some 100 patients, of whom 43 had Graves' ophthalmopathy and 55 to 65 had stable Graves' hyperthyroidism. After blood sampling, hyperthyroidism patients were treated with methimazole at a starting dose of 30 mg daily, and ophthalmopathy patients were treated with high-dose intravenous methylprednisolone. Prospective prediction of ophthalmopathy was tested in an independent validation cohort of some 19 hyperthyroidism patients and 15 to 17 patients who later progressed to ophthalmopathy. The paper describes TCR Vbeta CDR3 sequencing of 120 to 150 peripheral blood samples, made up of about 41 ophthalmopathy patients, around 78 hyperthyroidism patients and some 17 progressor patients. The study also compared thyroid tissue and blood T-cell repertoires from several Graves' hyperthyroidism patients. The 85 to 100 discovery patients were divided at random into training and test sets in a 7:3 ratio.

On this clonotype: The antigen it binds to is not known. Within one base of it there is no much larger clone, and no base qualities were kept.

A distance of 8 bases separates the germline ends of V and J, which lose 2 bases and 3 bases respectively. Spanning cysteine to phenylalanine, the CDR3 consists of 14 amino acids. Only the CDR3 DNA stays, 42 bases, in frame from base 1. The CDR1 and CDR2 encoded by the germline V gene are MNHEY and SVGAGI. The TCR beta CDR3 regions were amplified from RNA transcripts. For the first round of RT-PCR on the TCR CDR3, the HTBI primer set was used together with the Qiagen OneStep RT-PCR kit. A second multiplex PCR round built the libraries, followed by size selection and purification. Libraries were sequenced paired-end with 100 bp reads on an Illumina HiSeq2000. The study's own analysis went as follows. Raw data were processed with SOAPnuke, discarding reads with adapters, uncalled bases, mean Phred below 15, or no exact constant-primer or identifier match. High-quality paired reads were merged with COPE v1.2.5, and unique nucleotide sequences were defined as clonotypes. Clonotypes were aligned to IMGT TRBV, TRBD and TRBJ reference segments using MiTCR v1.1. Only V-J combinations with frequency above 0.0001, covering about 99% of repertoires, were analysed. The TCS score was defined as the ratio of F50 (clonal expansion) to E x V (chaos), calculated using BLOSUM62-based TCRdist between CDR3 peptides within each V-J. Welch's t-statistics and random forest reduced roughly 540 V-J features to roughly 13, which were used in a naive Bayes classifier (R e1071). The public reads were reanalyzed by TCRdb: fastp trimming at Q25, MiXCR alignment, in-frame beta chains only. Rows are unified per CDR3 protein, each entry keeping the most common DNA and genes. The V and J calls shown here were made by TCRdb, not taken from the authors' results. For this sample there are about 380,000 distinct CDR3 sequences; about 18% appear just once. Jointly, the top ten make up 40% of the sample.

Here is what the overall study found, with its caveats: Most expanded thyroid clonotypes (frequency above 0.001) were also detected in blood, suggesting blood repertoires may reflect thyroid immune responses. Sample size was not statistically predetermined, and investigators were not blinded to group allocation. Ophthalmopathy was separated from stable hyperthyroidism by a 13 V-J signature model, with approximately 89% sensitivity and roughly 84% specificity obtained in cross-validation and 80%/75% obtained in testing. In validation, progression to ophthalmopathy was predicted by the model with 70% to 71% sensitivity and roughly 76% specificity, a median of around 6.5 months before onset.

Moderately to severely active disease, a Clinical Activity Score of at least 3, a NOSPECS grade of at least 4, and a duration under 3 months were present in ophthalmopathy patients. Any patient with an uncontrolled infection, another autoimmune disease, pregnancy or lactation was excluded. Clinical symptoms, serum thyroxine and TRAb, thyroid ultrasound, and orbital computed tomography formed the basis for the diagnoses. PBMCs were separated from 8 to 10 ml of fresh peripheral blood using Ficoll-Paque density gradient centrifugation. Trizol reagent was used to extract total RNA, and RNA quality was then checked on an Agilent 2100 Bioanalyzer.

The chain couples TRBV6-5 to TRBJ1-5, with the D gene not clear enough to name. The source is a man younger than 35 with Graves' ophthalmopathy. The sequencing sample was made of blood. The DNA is TGTGCCAGCAGTTACGGGCAGGACAATCAGCCCCAGCATTTT. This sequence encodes CASSYGQDNQPQHF.